These 12 T cell receptor beta chains came from one sample sequenced in a study of OX40 agonist ivuxolimab in advanced cancers. The assay was immunoSEQ multiplex PCR, and TCRdb's table has in-frame clones only and misses some. Among tens of thousands of clones listed, 92% were seen once. The specimen comprised CD4+ or CD8+ T cells sorted from blood, sampled in a trial of the OX40 agonist ivuxolimab. The source is an adult with an advanced solid tumor such as melanoma, head and neck, liver or kidney cancer.

The chain has TRBV11-2 and TRBJ2-3, with D hard to call. Germline CDR1 SGHAT, CDR2 FQNNGV. V lost 2 bases, J lost 2 bases, and 5 bases lay in between. This CDR3 region has 13 residues. The CDR3 nucleotides are TGTGCCAGCAGCTTAATCCACACAGATACGCAGTATTTT. Protein sequence: CASSLIHTDTQYF.

The genes are TRBV5-6 and TRBJ2-5; 8 bases are a match to TRBD2. Germline V gene lookup returns CDR1 SGHDT and CDR2 YYEEEE. V gave up 7 bases and J gave up 4 bases; unmatched junction bases: 9. The CDR3 spans 14 residues. The CDR3 DNA is TGTGCCAGCTCCTCGTTTCTAGCGGGAGAGACCCAGTACTTC. Its translation is CASSSFLAGETQYF. Complete variable domain (other parts from reference TRBV5-6 and TRBJ2-5): DAGVTQSPTHLIKTRGQQVTLRCSPKSGHDTVSWYQQALGQGPQFIFQYYEEEERQRGNFPDRFSGHQFPNYSSELNVNALLLGDSALYLCASSSFLAGETQYFGPGTRLLVL.

The chain is built from TRBV6-5 and TRBJ2-7; D is uncertain. Germline values: CDR1 MNHEY, CDR2 SVGAGI. The CDR3 extends over 13 amino acids. V was pared by 8 bases and J by 0 bases, with 11 bases between. The CDR3 region is CASGSHSSYEQYF. In nucleotides, the CDR3 is TGTGCCAGCGGTTCACACTCCTCCTACGAGCAGTACTTC.

The chain is built from TRBV10-3 and TRBJ1-3; the D gene is possibly TRBD1 (6 bases). Between the trimmed V and J ends, which lost 5 bases and 2 bases, there was a span of 19 bases. This CDR3 region has 17 residues. Germline V gene lookup returns CDR1 ENHRY and CDR2 SYGVKD. CDR3 amino acids: CAISRDYRENPGNTIYF. The CDR3 nucleotides read TGTGCCATCAGTCGAGATTACAGGGAAAACCCTGGAAACACCATATATTTT.

This chain links TRBV5-4 with TRBJ1-1; D is uncertain. The CDR3 spans 12 residues. V lost 0 bases and J lost 7, with 7 bases in between. Germline V gives CDR1 SGHNT, CDR2 YYREEE (reference sequence). The CDR3 sequence is CASSLEVGEAFF. The CDR3 DNA reads TGTGCCAGCAGCTTGGAGGTGGGTGAAGCTTTCTTT.

In DNA form, the CDR3 reads TGTGCCAGCAGTTTATGGCAGGGGAATGAGCAGTTCTTC. Its protein is CASSLWQGNEQFF. J is TRBJ2-1 and V is TRBV27; weak D call: TRBD1 (6 bases). V shed 1 base and J shed 7 bases, with 8 bases lying between them. Germline lookup yields CDR1 MNHEY and CDR2 SMNVEV (reference sequence). The CDR3 runs 13 residues.

The V gene is TRBV5-1, the J gene TRBJ1-1; D unclear. CDR1 and CDR2 from the germline V gene are SGHRS and YFSETQ. V was pared by 4 bases and J by 6 bases, with 22 bases between. The CDR3 runs 16 residues. The DNA for the CDR3 is TGCGCCAGCAGCCCCCCCGGAGTCGCCGATTGGGCTGAAGCTTTCTTT. It translates to CASSPPGVADWAEAFF.

This chain links TRBV13 with TRBJ1-2; TRBD1 is a possible D gene (6 bases). The CDR3 contains 15 residues. Germline V CDR1 and CDR2: PRHDT, FYEKMQ (reference sequence). The germline V and J ends were trimmed by 1 base and 4 bases, with 13 bases remaining between them. The CDR3: CASSLVGRGSYGYTF. The DNA for the CDR3 is TGTGCCAGCAGCTTAGTTGGCAGGGGTTCCTATGGCTACACCTTC.

This clone was recorded once. For the CDR3, the DNA is TGTGCCAGTAGTATTACCGACAGCTCCTACGAGCAGTACTTC. It codes for CASSITDSSYEQYF. The chain recombines TRBV19 with TRBJ2-7; tentatively, D is TRBD1 (5 bases). This CDR3 has 14 amino acids. V dropped 3 bases and J dropped 0 bases, with 9 bases sitting between them. Germline V gene sequence: CDR1 LNHDA, CDR2 SQIVND (reference sequence).

This chain connects TRBV7-2 to TRBJ2-3; a weak D match, TRBD1 (6 bases). The V gene lost 5 bases and the J gene lost 5 bases, with 17 bases spanning the gap. Germline CDR1 and CDR2: SGHTA and FQGNSA. The CDR3 sequence is 15 residues long. CDR3: CASSQTGYGGDTQYF. The DNA for the CDR3 is TGTGCCAGCAGCCAGACAGGCTATGGGGGAGATACGCAGTATTTT. Full variable domain (rest looked up from reference TRBV7-2 and TRBJ2-3): GAGVSQSPSNKVTEKGKDVELRCDPISGHTALYWYRQSLGQGLEFLIYFQGNSAPDKSGLPSDRFSAERTGGSVSTLTIQRTQQEDSAVYLCASSQTGYGGDTQYFGPGTRLTVL.

As for this clone: At one of its ends the junction is not consistent with the germline gene, which may arise from a read error. The chain employs TRBV25-1 and TRBJ2-7; D may be TRBD2 (6 bases). The CDR3 extends over 14 amino acids. From germline, CDR1 is MGHDK and CDR2 SYGVNS. The CDR3 sequence: CASRPSAGLYGQYF. CDR3 bases: TGTGCCAGCCGTCCTTCCGCGGGGCTGTACGGGCAGTACTTC.

The genes are TRBV7-9 and TRBJ2-1; D is ambiguous. The CDR3 has 13 amino acids. Trimming removed 4 bases at V and 8 bases at J, with 12 bases between. Per the germline V gene, CDR1 is SEHNR and CDR2 is FQNEAQ (reference sequence). CDR3 coding DNA: TGTGCCAGCAGCTGGGCCGGGCGCGATGAGCAGTTCTTC. Its translation: CASSWAGRDEQFF.